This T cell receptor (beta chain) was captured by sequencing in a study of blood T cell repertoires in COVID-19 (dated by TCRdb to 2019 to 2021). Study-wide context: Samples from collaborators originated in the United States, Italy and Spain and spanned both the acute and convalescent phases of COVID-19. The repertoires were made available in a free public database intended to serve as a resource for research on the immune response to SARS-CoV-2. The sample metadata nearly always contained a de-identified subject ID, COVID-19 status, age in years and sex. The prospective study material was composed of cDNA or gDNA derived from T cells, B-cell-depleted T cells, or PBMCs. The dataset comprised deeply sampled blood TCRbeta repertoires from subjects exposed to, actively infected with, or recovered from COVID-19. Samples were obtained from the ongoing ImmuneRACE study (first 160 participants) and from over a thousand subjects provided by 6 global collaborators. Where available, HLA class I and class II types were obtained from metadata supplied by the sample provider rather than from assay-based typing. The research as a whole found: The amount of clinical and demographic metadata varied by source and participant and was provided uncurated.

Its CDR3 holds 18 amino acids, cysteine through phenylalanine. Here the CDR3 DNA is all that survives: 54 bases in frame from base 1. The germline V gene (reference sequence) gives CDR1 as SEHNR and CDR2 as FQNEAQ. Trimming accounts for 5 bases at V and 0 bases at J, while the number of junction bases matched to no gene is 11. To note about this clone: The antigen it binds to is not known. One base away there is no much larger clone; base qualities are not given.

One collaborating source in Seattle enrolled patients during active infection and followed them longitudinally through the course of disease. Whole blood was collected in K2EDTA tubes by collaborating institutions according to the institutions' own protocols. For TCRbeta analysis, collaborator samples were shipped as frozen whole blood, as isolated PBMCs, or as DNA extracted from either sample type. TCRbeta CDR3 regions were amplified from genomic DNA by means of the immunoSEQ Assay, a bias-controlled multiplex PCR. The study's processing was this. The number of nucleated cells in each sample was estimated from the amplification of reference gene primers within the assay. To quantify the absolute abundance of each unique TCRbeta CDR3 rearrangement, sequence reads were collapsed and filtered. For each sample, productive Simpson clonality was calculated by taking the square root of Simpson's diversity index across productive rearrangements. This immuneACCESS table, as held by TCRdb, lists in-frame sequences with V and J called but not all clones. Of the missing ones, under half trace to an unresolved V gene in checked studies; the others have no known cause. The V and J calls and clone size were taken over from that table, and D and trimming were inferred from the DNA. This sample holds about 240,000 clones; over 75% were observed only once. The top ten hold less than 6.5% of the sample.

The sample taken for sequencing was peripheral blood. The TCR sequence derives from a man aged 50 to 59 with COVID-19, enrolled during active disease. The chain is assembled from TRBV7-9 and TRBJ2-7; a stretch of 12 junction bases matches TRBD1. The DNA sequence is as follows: TGTGCCAGCAGCCTTGGGGGACAGGGGGCCCTTAGCTCCTACGAGCAGTACTTC. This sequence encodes CASSLGGQGALSSYEQYF.